This TCR beta chain was observed in a study of neurological immune-mediated disorders. Study outcomes and limitations: The most TCR clonal expansion was seen in HTLV-1-associated myelopathy, and the least was seen in multiple sclerosis, which fell below healthy controls.

Volunteers from a blood bank in Maryland, USA, constituted the healthy controls. The sorted libraries involved the use of 900,000 to 1,000,000 CD4+ or CD8+ T cells. Per the germline V gene, CDR1 is MNHNS and CDR2 is SASEGT. The CDR3 runs 14 residues. This clonotype was counted many times. Antigen unknown. A much larger clone sits a single nucleotide away, making a read error possible. As for the cDNA, it was generated by 5'RACE with 10-nucleotide random UMIs. TCRdb called the 5' RACE reads again in MiXCR, with one record for every CDR3 protein. The sample shows approximately 30,000 distinct CDR3 sequences, more than 4% of them seen only once.

This clonotype was obtained from a middle-aged woman in good health. The sample was CD4+ T cells from blood. V usage is TRBV6-1 and J usage is TRBJ2-5, with D perhaps matching TRBD1 or TRBD2 (7 bases each). CDR3 nucleotides: TGTGCCAGCAGTGAAGTCAGGGGGAGGGAGACCCAGTGCTTC. Protein sequence: CASSEVRGRETQCF.